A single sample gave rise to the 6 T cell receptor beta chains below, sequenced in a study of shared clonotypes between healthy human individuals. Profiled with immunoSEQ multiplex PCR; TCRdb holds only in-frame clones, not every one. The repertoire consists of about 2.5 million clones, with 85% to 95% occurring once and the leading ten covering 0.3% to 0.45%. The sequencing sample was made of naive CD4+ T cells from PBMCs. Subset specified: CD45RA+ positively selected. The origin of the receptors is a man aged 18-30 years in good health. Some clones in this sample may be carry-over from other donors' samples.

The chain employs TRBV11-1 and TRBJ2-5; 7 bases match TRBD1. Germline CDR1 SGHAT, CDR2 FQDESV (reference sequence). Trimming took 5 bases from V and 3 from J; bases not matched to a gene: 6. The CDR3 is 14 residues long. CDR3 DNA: TGTGCCAGCAGCCAAGATACAGGGGAAGAGACCCAGTACTTC. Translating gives CASSQDTGEETQYF.

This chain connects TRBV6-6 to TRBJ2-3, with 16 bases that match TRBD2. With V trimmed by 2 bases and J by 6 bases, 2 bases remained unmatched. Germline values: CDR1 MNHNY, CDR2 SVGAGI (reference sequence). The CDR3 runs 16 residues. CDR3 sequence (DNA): TGTGCCAGCAGTTACGGGACTAGCGGGAGGGCCGATACGCAGTATTTT. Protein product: CASSYGTSGRADTQYF.

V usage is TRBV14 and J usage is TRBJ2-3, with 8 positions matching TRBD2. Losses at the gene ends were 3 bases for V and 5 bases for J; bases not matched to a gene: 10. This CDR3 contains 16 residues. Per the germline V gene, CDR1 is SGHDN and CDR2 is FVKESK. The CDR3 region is CASSQIAGGRIDTQYF. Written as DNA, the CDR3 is TGTGCCAGCAGCCAGATTGCGGGAGGAAGGATAGATACGCAGTATTTT.

CDR3 in amino acids: CSVFTMDRGYGYTF. The CDR3 DNA reads TGCAGCGTCTTCACCATGGACAGGGGATATGGCTACACCTTC. The chain uses TRBV29-1 and TRBJ1-2; TRBD1 aligns across 9 bases. CDR3 length equals 14 residues. CDR1 is SQVTM and CDR2 is ANQGSEA in the germline V gene. Losses at the gene ends were 6 bases for V and 5 bases for J; bases not matched to a gene: 10.

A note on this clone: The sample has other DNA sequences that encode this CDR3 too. For the CDR3, the DNA is TGCAGCGTTGTAACAGGGGGAGGCGAGCAGTACTTC. As protein: CSVVTGGGEQYF. The chain recombines TRBV29-1 with TRBJ2-7, with 8 bases aligning to TRBD1. CDR3 length: 12 amino acids. With 4 bases clipped from V and 6 bases from J, the junction kept 5 bases outside the gene matches. CDR1 SQVTM and CDR2 ANQGSEA come from the germline V gene.

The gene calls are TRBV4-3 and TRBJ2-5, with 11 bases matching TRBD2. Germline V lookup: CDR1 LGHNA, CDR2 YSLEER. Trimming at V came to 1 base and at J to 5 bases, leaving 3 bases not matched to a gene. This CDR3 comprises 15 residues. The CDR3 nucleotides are TGCGCCAGCAGCCAAGCGGCTAGCGGGAGGGAGACCCAGTACTTC. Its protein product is CASSQAASGRETQYF.